This T cell receptor (beta chain) derives from a study of shared clonotypes between healthy human individuals. The CDR3 runs to 14 residues. Germline values: CDR1 KGHSH, CDR2 LQKENI. Trimming left V 6 bases short and J 7 bases short, with 19 bases between. Deep was the level used in running the assay. Each subset's genomic DNA was shared equally among a number of immunoSEQ plates. Repertoires were generated with immunoSEQ multiplex PCR, while TCRdb's copy carries only in-frame clones and drops some. The sample yields about 480,000 clones, about four fifths seen once. Study-wide results and limits: Since donors were few, the genetic and exposure-history diversity represented was limited.

As regards this clone: Its antigen remains unidentified.

This receptor was obtained from a middle-aged woman in good health. Some clones in this sample may be carry-over from other donors' samples. The chain joins TRBV18 to TRBJ2-7; unclear D gene. The sample consisted of PBMCs. In nucleotides, the CDR3 is TGTGCCAGCTCCCCATCGTACAGATCCCTTGAGCAGTACTTC. Translating gives CASSPSYRSLEQYF.